The 22 T cell receptor beta chains given below trace back to one sample, sequenced in a study of blood T cells in healthy people across ages. Through a sample-barcoded 5' primer and a J-beta primer mix, a second PCR was run for roughly 6 to 11 cycles. One entry per CDR3 protein results from TCRdb running MiXCR on the 5' RACE reads. The data show 1.5 million to 2 million distinct CDR3 sequences, 28% seen once. The source material was blood. The receptors originated from a woman aged 30 to 39 in good health.

This clonotype was counted between two and nine times. V usage is TRBV12-3 or TRBV12-4 and J usage is TRBJ1-2; D remains ambiguous. V was shortened by 2 bases and J by 4 bases, with 11 bases between the two germline ends. The length of the CDR3 is 14 residues. CDR3 nucleotides: TGTGCCAGCAGTTTAACAGACTCTATCTATGGCTACACCTTC. Protein product: CASSLTDSIYGYTF.

This clonotype was seen only a few times. This chain uses TRBV20-1 with TRBJ1-2; D uncertain. Looked up from germline, CDR1 is DFQATT and CDR2 is SNEGSKA (reference sequence). V was trimmed by 3 bases and J by 3 bases, leaving 11 bases between them. This CDR3 is 13 amino acids long. This CDR3 reads CSASGVYDYGYTF. CDR3 DNA: TGCAGTGCTAGCGGGGTTTATGACTATGGCTACACCTTC.

Many counts were recorded for this clonotype. The rearrangement joins TRBV15 to TRBJ1-2, with TRBD1 as a possible D gene (5 bases). Trimming stripped 3 bases from V and 8 bases from J, with 10 bases between. This CDR3 spans 12 amino acids. Per the germline V gene, CDR1 is LNHNV and CDR2 is YYDKDF (reference sequence). The CDR3, as DNA: TGTGCCACCAGCAGCCAGGGTTGGGGCTACACCTTC. Translated: CATSSQGWGYTF.

This chain uses TRBV10-3 with TRBJ2-1; 9 nucleotides agree with TRBD1. There are 14 residues in the CDR3. The junction had 4 bases not matched to a gene; V was cut back by 4 bases and J by 6 bases. Germline loops: CDR1 ENHRY, CDR2 SYGVKD. In DNA, the CDR3 is TGTGCCATCAGTGGAGGGACAGGGCGCAATGAGCAGTTCTTC. It specifies CAISGGTGRNEQFF.

This clonotype was observed a few times. This chain uses TRBV5-1 with TRBJ2-3, with D perhaps matching TRBD1 or TRBD2 (7 bases each). The CDR3 runs to 17 residues. The V end was cut by 4 bases, the J end by 0 bases, with 18 bases between. CDR1 is SGHRS and CDR2 is YFSETQ in the germline V gene. CDR3 amino acids: CASSPVQGGGSTDTQYF. CDR3 nucleotides: TGCGCCAGCAGCCCAGTACAGGGAGGGGGCAGCACAGATACGCAGTATTTT.

This sequence joins TRBV18 and TRBJ2-2; 7 bases are a match to TRBD1. CDR1 and CDR2 from the germline V gene are KGHSH and LQKENI. V was pared by 2 bases and J by 1 base, with 1 base of the junction left unmatched. The CDR3 has 15 residues. CDR3 DNA sequence: TGTGCCAGCTCACCAAGACAGGGGAACACCGGGGAGCTGTTTTTT. Protein product: CASSPRQGNTGELFF.

The chain uses TRBV11-2 and TRBJ1-4; D is unresolved. V was trimmed by 1 base and J by 7 bases, leaving 10 bases between them. Germline loops: CDR1 SGHAT, CDR2 FQNNGV. CDR3 length: 14 residues. CDR3 sequence: CASSLGPLGEKLFF. CDR3 in DNA: TGTGCCAGCAGCTTAGGCCCCCTTGGTGAAAAACTGTTTTTT.

A note on this clonotype: A much larger clone lies one base from this, so it may be a read error. The rearrangement uses TRBV29-1 and TRBJ2-1; D is perhaps TRBD2 (6 bases). The J call may not be correct, given that the DNA end is closer to TRBJ2-7. This CDR3 spans 16 amino acids. CDR1 and CDR2 from the germline V gene are SQVTM and ANQGSEA. The CDR3 region is CSVESEGKSSYNEQYF. CDR3 sequence (DNA): TGCAGCGTTGAGTCGGAGGGAAAGAGCTCCTACAATGAGCAGTACTTC.

This clonotype was counted only a few times. CDR3 bases: TGCGCCAGCGCGACGCAGGTGGCGGGCAACTATGGCTACACCTTC. Protein sequence: CASATQVAGNYGYTF. This chain links TRBV4-3 with TRBJ1-2; the D is unclear. This CDR3 is built from 15 residues. The germline V gene has CDR1 LGHNA and CDR2 YSLEER. V lost 8 bases to trimming and J lost 2 bases, with 18 bases between them.

This clonotype was found a few times. V and J are TRBV11-2 and TRBJ2-1, with D tentatively TRBD1 (5 bases). Germline V gene sequence: CDR1 SGHAT, CDR2 FQNNGV. The CDR3 sequence is 14 residues long. Deletions cut 0 bases from V and 7 bases from J, with 10 bases between. As DNA, the CDR3 is TGTGCCAGCAGCTTAGAAGGGGTTTGGAATGAGCAGTTCTTC. Residues: CASSLEGVWNEQFF.

This clonotype was found many times. V usage is TRBV11-3 and J usage is TRBJ2-1, with 11 bases matching TRBD2. The germline CDR1 and CDR2 sequences are SGHNT and YENEEA. CDR3 length: 16 residues. J lost 7 bases, V lost 5 bases, and 10 bases had no gene match. The CDR3 sequence is CASSARTSGSLNEQFF. The CDR3 DNA is TGTGCCAGCAGCGCCAGAACTAGCGGGAGTTTGAATGAGCAGTTCTTC.

CDR3 sequence: CASSSGGDSPLHF. The CDR3 DNA reads TGTGCCAGCAGCTCGGGCGGGGATTCACCCCTCCACTTT. The genes are TRBV7-9 and TRBJ1-6, with D uncertain. Germline assignment: CDR1 SEHNR and CDR2 FQNEAQ (reference sequence). This CDR3 is 13 amino acids long. The V and J ends lost 4 bases and 8 bases respectively, with 9 bases between them.

The table lists this clonotype with many counts. The V and J genes are TRBV28 and TRBJ2-7, with TRBD2 matching 7 bases. The germline gives CDR1 MDHEN, CDR2 SYDVKM. The CDR3 spans 14 residues. The J segment lost 7 bases and the V segment lost 8 bases, leaving 14 bases of the junction unmatched. CDR3 nucleotide sequence: TGTGCCAGCGTGGGGGGGGACCTAACGCGGGAGCAGTACTTC. It translates to CASVGGDLTREQYF.

The chain employs TRBV5-1 and TRBJ1-1; 8 nucleotides match TRBD1. Germline CDR1 is SGHRS and CDR2 is YFSETQ. This CDR3 contains 15 residues. Trimming cost V 3 bases and J 1 base; bases outside gene matches: 5. CDR3 sequence (DNA): TGCGCCAGCAGCTCGACAGGGGCTTGGAACACTGAAGCTTTCTTT. As protein: CASSSTGAWNTEAFF.

With respect to this clonotype: A much larger clone differs by one base, so this may be a read error. This rearrangement joins TRBV5-4 to TRBJ2-7; D gene uncertain. Trimming stripped 6 bases from V and 12 bases from J, with 25 bases between. There are 14 residues in the CDR3. Germline lookup yields CDR1 SGHNT and CDR2 YYREEE (reference sequence). The CDR3 DNA is TGTGCCAGCACGACACTCATCCGTCCGGAGACCCGGTACTTC. It encodes CASTTLIRPETRYF. Full variable domain (missing parts from reference TRBV5-4 and TRBJ2-7): ETGVTQSPTHLIKTRGQQVTLRCSSQSGHNTVSWYQQALGQGPQFIFQYYREEENGRGNFPPRFSGLQFPNYSSELNVNALELDDSALYLCASTTLIRPETRYFGPGTRLTVT.

This chain uses TRBV28 with TRBJ2-7; the D gene is possibly TRBD2 (6 bases). V was trimmed by 1 base and J by 1 base, leaving 14 bases between them. The V gene's germline CDR1 is MDHEN and CDR2 SYDVKM. The CDR3 is 16 amino acids. The CDR3 nucleotides read TGTGCCAGCAGTTTATCAGTTGGACTACAATCCTACGAGCAGTACTTC. It translates to CASSLSVGLQSYEQYF.

The chain couples TRBV20-1 to TRBJ1-3; D is uncertain. CDR3 length: 16 residues. Trimming took 0 bases from V and 0 from J, leaving 12 bases between them. The germline V gene encodes CDR1 DFQATT and CDR2 SNEGSKA (reference sequence). CDR3 protein: CSARDLDRSSGNTIYF. In nucleotides, the CDR3 is TGCAGTGCTAGAGACCTTGACCGCAGCTCTGGAAACACCATATATTTT.

The V call is TRBV7-9, the J call TRBJ2-7; 7 positions match TRBD1. The CDR3 length is 13 residues. Germline CDR1 and CDR2: SEHNR and FQNEAQ (reference sequence). V lost 5 bases and J lost 7; bases outside the gene matches: 8. CDR3: CASSHGQVGEQYF. CDR3 nucleotide sequence: TGTGCCAGCAGCCACGGACAGGTTGGGGAGCAGTACTTC. The variable domain in full, with the rest retrieved from reference TRBV7-9 and TRBJ2-7, is DTGVSQNPRHKITKRGQNVTFRCDPISEHNRLYWYRQTLGQGPEFLTYFQNEAQLEKSRLLSDRFSAERPKGSFSTLEIQRTEQGDSAMYLCASSHGQVGEQYFGPGTRLTVT.

This clonotype appeared many times. The chain employs TRBV11-2 and TRBJ1-3; D remains ambiguous. There are 14 residues in the CDR3. Trimming left V 1 base short and J 6 bases short, with 10 bases between. Germline CDR1 reads SGHAT; CDR2 reads FQNNGV. The CDR3 reads CASSLASPINTIYF. DNA for the CDR3: TGTGCCAGCAGCTTAGCGAGCCCGATAAACACCATATATTTT.

V gene TRBV5-1 combines with J gene TRBJ2-2; 7 bases match TRBD1. Germline V lookup: CDR1 SGHRS, CDR2 YFSETQ. The J segment lost 4 bases and the V segment lost 2 bases, leaving 8 bases of the junction unmatched. This CDR3 has 16 residues. CDR3 coding DNA: TGCGCCAGCAGCTTACGGACAGGTGCCACCACCGGGGAGCTGTTTTTT. Its protein product is CASSLRTGATTGELFF.

This clonotype came up a few times. The chain has TRBV24-1 and TRBJ2-1, with D possibly being TRBD2 (7 bases). This CDR3 is 18 amino acids long. Germline loops: CDR1 KGHDR, CDR2 SFDVKD. V lost 4 bases and J lost 4, with 22 bases in between. Here the CDR3 DNA reads TGTGCCACCAGTGACCCCCCCGACGGACGGGGGGCTTACAATGAGCAGTTCTTC. Translating it yields CATSDPPDGRGAYNEQFF.

This rearrangement joins TRBV4-1 to TRBJ2-1, with 8 bases lining up with TRBD2. V was pared by 0 bases and J by 6 bases, with 7 bases of the junction left unmatched. This CDR3 has 16 residues. Germline V CDR1 and CDR2: MGHRA, YSYEKL. Here the CDR3 DNA reads TGCGCCAGCAGCCAAGATTTAGCGACTAGCGCCAATGAGCAGTTCTTC. Its protein is CASSQDLATSANEQFF.